This TCR beta chain is drawn from a study of PD-1 blockade in classical Hodgkin lymphoma. Relapse was seen in all patients after autologous stem cell transplantation, and brentuximab vedotin exposure was variable. Germline V gene lookup returns CDR1 SQVTM and CDR2 ANQGSEA. V was shortened by 5 bases and J by 5 bases, with 16 bases between the two germline ends. This CDR3 contains 14 residues. The table came from immunoSEQ multiplex PCR; TCRdb's copy has only in-frame clones and leaves some out. This sample has about 94,000 clones, with roughly 89% found just once. Sample: peripheral blood mononuclear cells (PBMCs), taken before the second cycle of nivolumab. The V and J genes are TRBV29-1 and TRBJ2-1; D not resolved. The TCR was taken from a human donor with classical Hodgkin lymphoma. The CDR3 coding sequence is TGCAGCGTTAGTCCATTAGAGGTGAACAATGAGCAGTTCTTC. Its protein product is CSVSPLEVNNEQFF.